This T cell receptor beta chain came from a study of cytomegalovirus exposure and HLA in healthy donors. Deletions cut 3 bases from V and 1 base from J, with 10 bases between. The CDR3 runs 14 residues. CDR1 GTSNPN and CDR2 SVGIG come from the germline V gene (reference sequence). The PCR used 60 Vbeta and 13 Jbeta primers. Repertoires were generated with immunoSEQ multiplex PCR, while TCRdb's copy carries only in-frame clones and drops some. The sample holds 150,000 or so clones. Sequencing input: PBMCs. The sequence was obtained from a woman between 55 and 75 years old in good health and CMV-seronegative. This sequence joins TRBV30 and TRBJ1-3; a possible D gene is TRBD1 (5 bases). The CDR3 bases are TGTGCCTGGAGCCTGGGGGGATCTGGAAACACCATATATTTT. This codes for CAWSLGGSGNTIYF.